A selection of T cell receptor beta chains follows, all from one sample in a study of T cells in localized non-small cell lung cancer. Method: immunoSEQ multiplex PCR; TCRdb's copy keeps in-frame clones and lacks some. The data contain around 730 clones, 36% of them singletons. The sample consisted of normal lung tissue next to the tumor, taken before any cancer treatment. These receptors were collected from a man aged 40 to 70 with stage II lung adenocarcinoma. Both conserved end residues are part of each CDR3. Fields, in order: V gene, J gene, clone size, D gene, CDR3 protein, CDR3 DNA. A D gene is named only where the DNA matches it firmly. Expanded clones get a size class; other rows say once, few or many, or leave the size out.

TRBV19	TRBJ1-1	-	-	CASSINAGTEAFF	TGTGCCAGTAGTATTAACGCGGGGACTGAAGCTTTCTTT
TRBV1	TRBJ2-1	large	-	CASSQRMSASGSPEQFF	TGCGCCAGCAGCCAAAGGATGTCCGCTAGCGGGTCTCCGGAGCAGTTCTTC
TRBV18	TRBJ2-3	-	-	CASSPLKRGTLGTDTQYF	TGTGCCAGCTCACCACTAAAACGCGGGACATTGGGGACAGATACGCAGTATTTT
TRBV19	TRBJ1-4	-	-	CASSLSVNEKLFF	TGTGCCAGTAGTCTCAGCGTTAATGAAAAACTGTTTTTT
TRBV18	TRBJ2-2	-	-	CASSPMKQGRTGELFF	TGTGCCAGCTCACCAATGAAACAGGGTCGCACCGGGGAGCTGTTTTTT
TRBV6-8	TRBJ2-7	-	-	CASSPGFDEQYF	TGTGCCAGCAGCCCCGGGTTCGACGAGCAGTACTTC
TRBV2	TRBJ1-2	medium-sized	-	CASRGGSSRGYTF	TGTGCCAGCAGGGGGGGATCCAGCCGTGGCTACACCTTC
TRBV19	TRBJ1-5	-	TRBD1	CASSISDRSFQPQHF	TGTGCCAGTAGTATATCGGACAGGAGCTTTCAGCCCCAGCATTTT
TRBV18	TRBJ1-1	-	-	CASSPMQNTEAFF	TGTGCCAGCTCACCCATGCAGAACACTGAAGCTTTCTTT
TRBV9	TRBJ1-1	medium-sized	TRBD1	CASSEDRANTEAFF	TGTGCCAGCAGTGAAGACAGGGCGAACACTGAAGCTTTCTTT
TRBV30	TRBJ1-1	-	-	CAWGKDRQTEAFF	TGTGCCTGGGGGAAGGACAGACAAACTGAAGCTTTCTTT
TRBV11-3	TRBJ2-1	few	TRBD2	CASSPQTSGRASYNEQFF	TGTGCCAGCAGCCCCCAGACTAGCGGGAGGGCATCCTACAATGAGCAGTTCTTC
TRBV28	TRBJ2-1	-	-	CASNQQLSSYNEQFF	TGTGCCAGCAACCAACAGTTGAGCTCCTACAATGAGCAGTTCTTC
TRBV15	TRBJ1-4	-	-	CATSRDKSSSREKLFF	TGTGCCACCAGCAGAGATAAGTCCAGTTCGCGTGAAAAACTGTTTTTT
TRBV18	TRBJ1-2	few	-	CASSLGGGEHYGYTF	TGTGCCAGCTCACTCGGAGGAGGGGAACACTATGGCTACACCTTC
TRBV15	TRBJ1-1	few	-	CATNAISPQNTEAFF	TGTGCCACCAACGCGATTAGCCCCCAGAACACTGAAGCTTTCTTT
TRBV14	TRBJ2-1	-	TRBD2	CASSLVGTSGRNEQFF	TGTGCCAGCAGCCTCGTCGGGACTAGCGGGAGGAATGAGCAGTTCTTC
TRBV14	TRBJ1-1	once	-	CASSRSWGTEAFF	TGTGCCAGCAGCCGTTCGTGGGGAACTGAAGCTTTCTTT
TRBV12-5	TRBJ2-2	-	-	CASGLGVGELFF	TGTGCTAGTGGTTTGGGAGTCGGGGAGCTGTTTTTT